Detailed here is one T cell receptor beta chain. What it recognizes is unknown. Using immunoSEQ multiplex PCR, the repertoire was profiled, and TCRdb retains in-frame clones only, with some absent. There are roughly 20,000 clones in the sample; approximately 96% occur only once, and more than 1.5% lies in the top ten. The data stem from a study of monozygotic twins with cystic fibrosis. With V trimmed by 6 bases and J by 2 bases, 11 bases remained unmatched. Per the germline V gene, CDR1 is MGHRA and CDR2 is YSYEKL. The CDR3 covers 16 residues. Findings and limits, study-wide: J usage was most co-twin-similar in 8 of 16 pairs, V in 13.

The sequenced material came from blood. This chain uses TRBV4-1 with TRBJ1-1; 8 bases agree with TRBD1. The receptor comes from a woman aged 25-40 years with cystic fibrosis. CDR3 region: CASSRIRQGPNTEAFF. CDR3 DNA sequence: TGCGCCAGCAGTCGAATTCGACAGGGGCCCAACACTGAAGCTTTCTTT.